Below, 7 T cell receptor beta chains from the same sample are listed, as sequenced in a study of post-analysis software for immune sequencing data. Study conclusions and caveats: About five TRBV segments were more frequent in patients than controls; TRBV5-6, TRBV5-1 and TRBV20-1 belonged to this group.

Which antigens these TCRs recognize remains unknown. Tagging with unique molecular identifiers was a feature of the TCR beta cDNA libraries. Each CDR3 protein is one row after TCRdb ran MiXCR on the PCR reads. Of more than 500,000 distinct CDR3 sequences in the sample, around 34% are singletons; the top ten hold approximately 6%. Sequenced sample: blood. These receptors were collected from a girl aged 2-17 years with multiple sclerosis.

The CDR3 coding sequence is TGTGCCACCAGTGATTCCACCCTCGGACAGGGGACAGATACGCAGTATTTT. Translation: CATSDSTLGQGTDTQYF. This rearrangement joins TRBV24-1 to TRBJ2-3; 9 nucleotides agree with TRBD1. The V gene's germline CDR1 is KGHDR and CDR2 SFDVKD. This CDR3 region has 17 residues. The V and J ends lost 2 bases and 3 bases, in that order; junction bases with no gene match: 8.

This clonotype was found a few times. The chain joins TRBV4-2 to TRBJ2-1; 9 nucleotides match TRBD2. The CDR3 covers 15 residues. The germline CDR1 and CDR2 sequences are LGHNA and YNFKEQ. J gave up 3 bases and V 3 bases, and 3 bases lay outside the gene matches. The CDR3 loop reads CASSQLAGNYNEQFF. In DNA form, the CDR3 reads TGTGCCAGCAGCCAGCTAGCGGGGAACTACAATGAGCAGTTCTTC.

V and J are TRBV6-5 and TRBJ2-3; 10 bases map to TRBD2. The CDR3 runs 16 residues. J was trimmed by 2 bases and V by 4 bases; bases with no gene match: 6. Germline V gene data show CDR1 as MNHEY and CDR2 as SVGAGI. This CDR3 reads CASSSGLAEFTDTQYF. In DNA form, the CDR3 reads TGTGCCAGCAGTTCAGGACTAGCGGAGTTCACAGATACGCAGTATTTT.

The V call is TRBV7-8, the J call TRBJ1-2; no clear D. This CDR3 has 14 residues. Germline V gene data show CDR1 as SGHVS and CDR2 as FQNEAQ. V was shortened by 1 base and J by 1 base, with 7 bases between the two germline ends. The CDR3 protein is CASSLETVNYGYTF. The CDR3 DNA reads TGTGCCAGCAGCTTAGAAACTGTTAACTATGGCTACACCTTC.

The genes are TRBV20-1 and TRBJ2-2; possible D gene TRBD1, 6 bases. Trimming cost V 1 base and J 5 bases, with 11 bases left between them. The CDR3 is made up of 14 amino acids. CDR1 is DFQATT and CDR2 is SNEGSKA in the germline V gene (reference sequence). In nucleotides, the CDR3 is TGCAGTGCTAGAGCTCTAACAGGGACCGGGGAGCTGTTTTTT. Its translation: CSARALTGTGELFF.

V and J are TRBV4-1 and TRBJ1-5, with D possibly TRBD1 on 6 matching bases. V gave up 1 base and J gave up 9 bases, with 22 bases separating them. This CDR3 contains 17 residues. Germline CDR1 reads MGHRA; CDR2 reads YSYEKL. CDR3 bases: TGCGCCAGCAGCCAAGGAGGCCCCGGGACATTAAGTCGGCCCCAGCATTTT. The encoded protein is CASSQGGPGTLSRPQHF.

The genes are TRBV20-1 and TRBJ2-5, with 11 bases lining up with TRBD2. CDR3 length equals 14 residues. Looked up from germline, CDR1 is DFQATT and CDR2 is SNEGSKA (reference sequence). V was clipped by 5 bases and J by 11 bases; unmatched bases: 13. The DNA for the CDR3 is TGCAGTGCTTCGACTAGCGGGGTGGGTAGTGAGCAGTACTTC. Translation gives CSASTSGVGSEQYF.